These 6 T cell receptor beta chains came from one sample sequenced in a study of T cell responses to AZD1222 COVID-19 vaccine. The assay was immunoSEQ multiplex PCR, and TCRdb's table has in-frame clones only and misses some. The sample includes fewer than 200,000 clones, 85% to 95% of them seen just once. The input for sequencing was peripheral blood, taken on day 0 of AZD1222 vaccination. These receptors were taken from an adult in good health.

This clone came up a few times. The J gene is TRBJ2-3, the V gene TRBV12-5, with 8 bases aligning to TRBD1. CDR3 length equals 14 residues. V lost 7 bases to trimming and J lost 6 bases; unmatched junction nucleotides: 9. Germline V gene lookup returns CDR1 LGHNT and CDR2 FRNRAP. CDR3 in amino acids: CASVRQGRRDTQYF. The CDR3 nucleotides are TGTGCTAGTGTCAGACAGGGGAGAAGGGATACGCAGTATTTT.

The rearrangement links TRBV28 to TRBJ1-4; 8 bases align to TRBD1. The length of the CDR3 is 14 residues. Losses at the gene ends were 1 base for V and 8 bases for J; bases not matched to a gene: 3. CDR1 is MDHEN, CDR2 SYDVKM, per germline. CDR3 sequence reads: CASSLYRGIEKLFF. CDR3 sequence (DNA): TGTGCCAGCAGTTTATACAGGGGGATAGAAAAACTGTTTTTT. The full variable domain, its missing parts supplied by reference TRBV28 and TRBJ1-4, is DVKVTQSSRYLVKRTGEKVFLECVQDMDHENMFWYRQDPGLGLRLIYFSYDVKMKEKGDIPEGYSVSREKKERFSLILESASTNQTSMYLCASSLYRGIEKLFFGSGTQLSVL.

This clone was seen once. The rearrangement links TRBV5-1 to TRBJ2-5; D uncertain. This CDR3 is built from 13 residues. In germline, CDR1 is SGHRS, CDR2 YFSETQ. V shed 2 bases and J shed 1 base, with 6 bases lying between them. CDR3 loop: CASSFGPQETQYF. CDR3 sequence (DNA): TGCGCCAGCAGCTTTGGACCCCAAGAGACCCAGTACTTC. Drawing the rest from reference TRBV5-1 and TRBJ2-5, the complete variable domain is KAGVTQTPRYLIKTRGQQVTLSCSPISGHRSVSWYQQTPGQGLQFLFEYFSETQRNKGNFPGRFSGRQFSNSRSEMNVSTLELGDSALYLCASSFGPQETQYFGPGTRLLVL.

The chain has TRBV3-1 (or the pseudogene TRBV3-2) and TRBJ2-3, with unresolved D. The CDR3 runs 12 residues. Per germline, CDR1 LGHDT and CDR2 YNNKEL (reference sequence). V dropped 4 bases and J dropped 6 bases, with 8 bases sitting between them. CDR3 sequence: CASSLSMDTQYF. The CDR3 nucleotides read TGTGCCAGCAGCCTATCAATGGATACGCAGTATTTT.

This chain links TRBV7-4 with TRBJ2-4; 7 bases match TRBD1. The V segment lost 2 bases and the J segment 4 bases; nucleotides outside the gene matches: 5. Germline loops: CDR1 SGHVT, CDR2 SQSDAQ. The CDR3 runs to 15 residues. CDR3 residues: CASSLRGPLKNIQYF. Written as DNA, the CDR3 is TGTGCCAGCAGCTTAAGGGGGCCCTTAAAAAACATTCAGTACTTC.

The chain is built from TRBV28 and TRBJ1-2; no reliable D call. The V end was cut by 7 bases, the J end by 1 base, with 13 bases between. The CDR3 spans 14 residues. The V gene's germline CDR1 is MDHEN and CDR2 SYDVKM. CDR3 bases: TGTGCCAGCACCCAACGTGGAGGTAACTATGGCTACACCTTC. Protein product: CASTQRGGNYGYTF.